This TCR beta chain was recovered during a study of blood T cell repertoires in COVID-19. The germline V gene has CDR1 SGHNT and CDR2 YYREEE (reference sequence). CDR3 length: 15 amino acids. V shed 4 bases, J shed 8 bases, and the junction held 9 bases outside the gene matches. A single count supports this clone. Sequencing was performed with immunoSEQ multiplex PCR; in TCRdb, only in-frame clones are kept and a portion is missing. The sample shows around 20,000 clones, about nine tenths of them seen only once. This chain uses TRBV5-4 with TRBJ1-4; TRBD1 aligns across 9 bases. The specimen was peripheral blood. The clonotype was recovered from a human donor with active COVID-19. The donor label of this sample is uncertain. For the CDR3, the DNA is TGTGCCAGCAGCAAGATGGACAGGGGAGCAGAAAAACTGTTTTTT. Translation gives CASSKMDRGAEKLFF.